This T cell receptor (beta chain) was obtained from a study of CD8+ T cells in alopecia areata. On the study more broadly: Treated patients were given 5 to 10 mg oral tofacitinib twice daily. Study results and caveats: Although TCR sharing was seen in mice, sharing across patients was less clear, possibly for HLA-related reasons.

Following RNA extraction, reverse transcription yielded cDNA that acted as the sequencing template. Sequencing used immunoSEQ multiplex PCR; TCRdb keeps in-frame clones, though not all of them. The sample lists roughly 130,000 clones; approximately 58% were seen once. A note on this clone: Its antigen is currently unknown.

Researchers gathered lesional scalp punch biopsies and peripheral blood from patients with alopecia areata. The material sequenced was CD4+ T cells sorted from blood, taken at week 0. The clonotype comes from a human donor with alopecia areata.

The CDR3 loop is CSTQRGGNEQFF. The CDR3 bases are TGCAGTACTCAGCGGGGGGGCAATGAGCAGTTCTTC. The J gene is TRBJ2-1, the V gene TRBV29-1; TRBD2 matches 10 bases. The CDR3 spans 12 residues. Germline CDR1 and CDR2: SQVTM and ANQGSEA.